A single T cell receptor (beta chain) is shown here with its context. The antigen is unknown. This specimen comes from a study of CD4+ T cells in melanoma. Whole-study findings and limits: Diverse differentiation states were reported for melanoma neoantigen-specific CD4+ T cells. CD8+ T cell, macrophage and B cell function reportedly correlated with neoantigen-specific CD4+ T cells.

Per germline, CDR1 SGHAT and CDR2 FQNNGV. The CDR3 is made up of 15 amino acids. The ends were cut back, 5 bases at V and 0 bases at J, with 14 bases in the middle. Produced via immunoSEQ multiplex PCR; TCRdb's table is partial and in-frame only. The data hold more than 12,000 clones, with 60% to 70% observed a single time. This TCR was recovered from a human donor with melanoma. Sequencing used cells from a culture (not recorded whether cultured in vitro). The rearrangement uses TRBV11-2 and TRBJ2-7; possibly TRBD2 for D (6 bases). The CDR3 protein is CASSARRDRSYEQYF. In DNA, the CDR3 is TGTGCCAGCAGCGCCCGGAGGGACCGCTCCTACGAGCAGTACTTC. The whole variable domain, filled in from reference TRBV11-2 and TRBJ2-7, reads EAGVAQSPRYKIIEKRQSVAFWCNPISGHATLYWYQQILGQGPKLLIQFQNNGVVDDSQLPKDRFSAERLKGVDSTLKIQPAKLEDSAVYLCASSARRDRSYEQYFGPGTRLTVT.